The next 26 T cell receptor beta chains were all read from a single sample in a study of shared clonotypes between healthy human individuals (dated by TCRdb to the early 2020s). The library was produced with the immunoSEQ multiplex PCR assay. What TCRdb holds here is the immuneACCESS table cut down to in-frame rearrangements. Part of the clones is not present; checked against another copy, under half of the missing clones reflect an unresolved V gene, and the others are unexplained. This sample is represented by around 550,000 clones; about 95% of them were singletons. Approximately 0.12% of the sample goes to the ten largest clones. CD8 naive samples consisted of CD45RO-negative cells that were positively selected for CCR7, yielding a CD45RA+CCR7+ population without TemRA cells. Sequencing was carried out using naive CD8+ T cells sorted from blood. Sample cell subset or site, as interpreted from the label and publication: CD45RA+CCR7+. These receptors originate from a woman aged 25 to 39 in good health.

The rearrangement uses TRBV27 and TRBJ2-7; 9 nucleotides align to TRBD1. V shed 4 bases, J shed 3 bases, and the junction held 4 bases outside the gene matches. The CDR3 is made up of 14 amino acids. Germline values: CDR1 MNHEY, CDR2 SMNVEV (reference sequence). CDR3 nucleotide sequence: TGTGCCAGCAGTTGGGGGACAGGGTACTACGAGCAGTACTTC. This encodes CASSWGTGYYEQYF.

The rearrangement uses TRBV9 and TRBJ2-2; unclear D gene. The CDR3 spans 14 residues. Trimming shortened V by 7 bases and J by 4 bases, and 14 bases separated the two germline ends. The germline V gene has CDR1 SGDLS and CDR2 YYNGEE. The CDR3 nucleotides read TGTGCCAGCTCACTCCCCCTGGCCACCGGGGAGCTGTTTTTT. Its translation is CASSLPLATGELFF. The variable domain in full, with the rest retrieved from reference TRBV9 and TRBJ2-2, is DSGVTQTPKHLITATGQRVTLRCSPRSGDLSVYWYQQSLDQGLQFLIQYYNGEERAKGNILERFSAQQFPDLHSELNLSSLELGDSALYFCASSLPLATGELFFGEGSRLTVL.

In DNA, the CDR3 is TGTGCCAGCAGTTACTCCACCGGGGGTGAAGCTTTCTTT. This codes for CASSYSTGGEAFF. The V call is TRBV6-6, the J call TRBJ1-1; D is perhaps TRBD1 (5 bases). This CDR3 contains 13 residues. The germline V gene encodes CDR1 MNHNY and CDR2 SVGAGI (reference sequence). V lost 0 bases and J lost 7, with 9 bases in between.

The rearrangement joins TRBV5-1 to TRBJ2-7, with a weak D call TRBD1 (5 bases). CDR1 is SGHRS and CDR2 is YFSETQ in the germline V gene. The CDR3 runs to 14 residues. V gave up 2 bases and J gave up 4 bases, with 13 bases separating them. CDR3 protein: CASSFRLGDYEQYF. The CDR3 coding sequence is TGCGCCAGCAGCTTCCGTCTAGGGGATTACGAGCAGTACTTC.

The rearrangement links TRBV21-1 to TRBJ2-1; the DNA was not used to check the table's D call, TRBD2. TRBV21-1 is described as a pseudogene. The CDR3 sequence is 13 residues long. CDR3 sequence reads: CASSGGVLHEQFF. The CDR3 DNA follows: TGTGCCAGCAGCGGGGGGGTTTTGCATGAGCAGTTCTTC.

The chain links TRBV7-9 to TRBJ2-7, with 8 nucleotides matching TRBD2. The germline gives CDR1 SEHNR, CDR2 FQNEAQ (reference sequence). The V segment lost 4 bases and the J segment 4 bases; nucleotides outside the gene matches: 6. The CDR3 contains 14 residues. The CDR3 region is CASSSGTRGYEQYF. Written as DNA, the CDR3 is TGTGCCAGCAGCTCCGGGACTAGGGGTTACGAGCAGTACTTC.

The rearrangement uses TRBV5-6 and TRBJ2-7, with D perhaps being TRBD1 or TRBD2 (5 bases each). V shed 0 bases and J shed 2 bases, with 12 bases lying between them. There are 15 residues in the CDR3. Germline CDR1 and CDR2: SGHDT and YYEEEE. CDR3 in amino acids: CASSLGGTGPYEQYF. DNA of the CDR3: TGTGCCAGCAGCTTGGGGGGGACGGGCCCCTACGAGCAGTACTTC. Together with reference TRBV5-6 and TRBJ2-7, the CDR3 gives the full variable domain: DAGVTQSPTHLIKTRGQQVTLRCSPKSGHDTVSWYQQALGQGPQFIFQYYEEEERQRGNFPDRFSGHQFPNYSSELNVNALLLGDSALYLCASSLGGTGPYEQYFGPGTRLTVT.

The CDR3 DNA is TGTGCCAGCAGCTTAGATTGGGTGGCCCCGTACAATGAGCAGTTCTTC. It yields the protein CASSLDWVAPYNEQFF. The chain has TRBV11-3 and TRBJ2-1, with no clear D. Germline assignment: CDR1 SGHNT and CDR2 YENEEA. CDR3 length equals 16 residues. V lost 0 bases, J lost 4 bases, and 13 bases lay in between.

The chain has TRBV27 and TRBJ2-2; tentatively, D is TRBD1 (5 bases). Trimming stripped 10 bases from V and 3 bases from J, with 15 bases between. The CDR3 has 14 residues. Germline V gene data show CDR1 as MNHEY and CDR2 as SMNVEV (reference sequence). DNA for the CDR3: TGTGCCACTCGATCAGGGAAATACACCGGGGAGCTGTTTTTT. As protein: CATRSGKYTGELFF.

This chain links TRBV19 with TRBJ2-1; D not resolved. Germline loops: CDR1 LNHDA, CDR2 SQIVND (reference sequence). Between the trimmed V and J ends, which lost 6 bases and 3 bases, there was a span of 15 bases. The CDR3 sequence is 15 residues long. The CDR3 region is CASRPPQVSYNEQFF. CDR3 sequence (DNA): TGTGCCAGTAGGCCCCCCCAGGTTAGCTACAATGAGCAGTTCTTC. Full variable domain (remainder filled in from reference TRBV19 and TRBJ2-1): DGGITQSPKYLFRKEGQNVTLSCEQNLNHDAMYWYRQDPGQGLRLIYYSQIVNDFQKGDIAEGYSVSREKKESFPLTVTSAQKNPTAFYLCASRPPQVSYNEQFFGPGTRLTVL.

Remarks on this clone: This sample also contains other DNA sequences that code for the same CDR3. CDR3 bases: TGTGCCAGCAGTTTGCGGGACGGTTCCTACGAGCAGTACTTC. Encoded protein: CASSLRDGSYEQYF. The rearrangement uses TRBV27 and TRBJ2-7; D may be TRBD2 (6 bases). Deletions cut 3 bases from V and 1 base from J, with 10 bases between. The CDR3 runs to 14 residues. The germline V gene has CDR1 MNHEY and CDR2 SMNVEV (reference sequence).

J is TRBJ2-5 and V is TRBV9; 14 bases are a match to TRBD2. The CDR3 contains 20 residues. The J segment lost 4 bases and the V segment lost 2 bases, leaving 16 bases of the junction unmatched. Germline V gene sequence: CDR1 SGDLS, CDR2 YYNGEE. CDR3 in amino acids: CASSVGQSDGLAGGGETQYF. CDR3 in DNA: TGTGCCAGCAGCGTTGGACAGTCAGACGGACTAGCGGGAGGAGGAGAGACCCAGTACTTC.

The V gene is TRBV28, the J gene TRBJ2-2, with D perhaps assigned TRBD1 or TRBD2 (6 bases each). The CDR3 contains 17 residues. The ends were cut back, 7 bases at V and 4 bases at J, with 22 bases in the middle. Germline-derived CDR1 and CDR2 are MDHEN and SYDVKM. CDR3 residues: CASIPSRGLLRTGELFF. The CDR3 DNA sequence: TGTGCCAGCATCCCCAGCAGGGGACTTTTGCGCACCGGGGAGCTGTTTTTT.

This chain uses TRBV11-3 with TRBJ2-7; TRBD2 matches at 12 bases. This CDR3 spans 15 amino acids. CDR1 SGHNT and CDR2 YENEEA come from the germline V gene. The V gene end was trimmed by 4 bases and the J gene end by 5 bases; junction bases not matched to a gene: 6. DNA for the CDR3: TGTGCCAGCAGCTCTATGACTAGCGGGAGTGACGAGCAGTACTTC. Translation: CASSSMTSGSDEQYF.

This sequence joins TRBV7-8 and TRBJ2-2; 8 bases map to TRBD2. Looked up from germline, CDR1 is SGHVS and CDR2 is FQNEAQ. This CDR3 has 18 residues. The V and J ends lost 1 base and 3 bases, in that order; junction bases with no gene match: 10. The CDR3 region has the DNA TGTGCCAGCAGCTTAGAAGCTAGTTGGCGGGAGGACACCGGGGAGCTGTTTTTT. The encoded protein is CASSLEASWREDTGELFF. Drawing the rest from reference TRBV7-8 and TRBJ2-2, the complete variable domain is GAGVSQSPRYKVAKRGQDVALRCDPISGHVSLFWYQQALGQGPEFLTYFQNEAQLDKSGLPSDRFFAERPEGSVSTLKIQRTQQEDSAVYLCASSLEASWREDTGELFFGEGSRLTVL.

The chain couples TRBV5-4 to TRBJ2-3, with TRBD1 identical over 7 bases. V gave up 3 bases and J gave up 3 bases; unmatched junction bases: 4. The CDR3 runs 14 residues. Germline CDR1 and CDR2: SGHNT and YYREEE (reference sequence). CDR3 coding DNA: TGTGCCAGCAGCTACGACAGGGAGACAGATACGCAGTATTTT. Its translation: CASSYDRETDTQYF.

The rearrangement uses TRBV2 and TRBJ2-1; D is possibly TRBD1 (6 bases). V was cut by 1 base and J by 2 bases, with 12 bases left in between. CDR1 and CDR2 from the germline V gene are SNHLY and FYNNEI. The CDR3 is 16 residues long. The CDR3 DNA reads TGTGCCAGCAGTGAAGAGGGTGGACAGCCCTACAATGAGCAGTTCTTC. Protein sequence: CASSEEGGQPYNEQFF.

The chain employs TRBV27 and TRBJ2-7; 8 bases are shared with TRBD2. Germline CDR1 MNHEY, CDR2 SMNVEV (reference sequence). This CDR3 comprises 19 residues. V lost 2 bases, J lost 2 bases, and 17 bases stayed unmatched. Here the CDR3 DNA reads TGTGCCAGCAGTTTAAAAGGTGATTCTTGGCGGGAGGCGACCTACGAGCAGTACTTC. Translation: CASSLKGDSWREATYEQYF.

The J gene is TRBJ2-2, the V gene TRBV7-8; 10 nucleotides match TRBD2. V shed 5 bases, J shed 6 bases, and the junction held 6 bases outside the gene matches. CDR1 SGHVS and CDR2 FQNEAQ come from the germline V gene. This CDR3 is 15 amino acids long. The CDR3 is CASSPGLARPGELFF. CDR3 nucleotide sequence: TGTGCCAGCAGCCCGGGACTAGCGCGGCCCGGGGAGCTGTTTTTT.

The chain is built from TRBV18 and TRBJ2-1; 8 nucleotides line up with TRBD2. V gave up 11 bases and J gave up 2 bases; unmatched junction bases: 8. CDR1 KGHSH and CDR2 LQKENI come from the germline V gene. There are 14 residues in the CDR3. CDR3 sequence (DNA): TGTGCCGGCGGACTAGCCAACACCTACAATGAGCAGTTCTTC. Translation: CAGGLANTYNEQFF.

V usage is TRBV27 and J usage is TRBJ2-7, with 8 bases fitting TRBD2. The CDR3 is 15 amino acids. Germline values: CDR1 MNHEY, CDR2 SMNVEV (reference sequence). The V segment lost 5 bases and the J segment 2 bases; nucleotides outside the gene matches: 8. The CDR3 sequence: CASSPPGLDAYEQYF. In DNA, the CDR3 is TGTGCCAGCAGTCCCCCGGGACTAGACGCCTACGAGCAGTACTTC.

This clone was seen a single time. This chain links TRBV14 with TRBJ2-7; TRBD2 matches 11 bases. Germline V gene data show CDR1 as SGHDN and CDR2 as FVKESK. This CDR3 is built from 18 residues. Trimming cost V 0 bases and J 4 bases; bases outside gene matches: 11. The CDR3 bases are TGTGCCAGCAGCCAAGATGGGGCTAGCGGGAGGCTCATGTACGAGCAGTACTTC. Translation gives CASSQDGASGRLMYEQYF.

This clone is a singleton in its sample. CDR3 region: CAASPGQAAGELFF. CDR3 DNA sequence: TGTGCCGCGAGCCCCGGGCAGGCAGCCGGGGAGCTGTTTTTT. J is TRBJ2-2 and V is TRBV6-6, with no clear D. V dropped 11 bases and J dropped 6 bases, with 19 bases sitting between them. Germline V CDR1 and CDR2: MNHNY, SVGAGI (reference sequence). The CDR3 totals 14 residues.

The chain recombines TRBV6-5 with TRBJ2-7, with D perhaps matching TRBD1 (5 bases). Trimming shortened V by 10 bases and J by 2 bases, and 21 bases separated the two germline ends. The CDR3 is made up of 15 amino acids. Germline CDR1 reads MNHEY; CDR2 reads SVGAGI. The CDR3 is CATSFSAAGTYEQYF. The CDR3, as DNA: TGTGCCACCTCCTTCTCCGCGGCAGGGACCTACGAGCAGTACTTC.

The chain uses TRBV29-1 and TRBJ2-1, with D possibly being TRBD1 or TRBD2 (5 bases each). This CDR3 is built from 14 residues. Germline V gene sequence: CDR1 SQVTM, CDR2 ANQGSEA. Trimming removed 6 bases at V and 4 bases at J, with 16 bases between. Here the CDR3 reads CSVLTGTTYNEQFF. The CDR3 region has the DNA TGCAGCGTCCTGACTGGGACCACATACAATGAGCAGTTCTTC.

V is TRBV18 and J is TRBJ1-1; D not resolved. The germline V gene encodes CDR1 KGHSH and CDR2 LQKENI. The CDR3 runs to 13 residues. V lost 0 bases and J 6 bases, leaving 8 bases between the germline ends. The CDR3 DNA sequence: TGTGCCAGCTCACCACCCCCCGGGTCTGAAGCTTTCTTT. Translating it yields CASSPPPGSEAFF.